These 23 T cell receptor beta chains originate from one sample sequenced in a study of T cell repertoires in cytomegalovirus infection. TCRdb fed the reads into MiXCR, producing one record per CDR3 protein. The sample includes 200,000 to 300,000 distinct CDR3 sequences, around 15% of them seen just once. Sequences were obtained from PBMCs. These receptors were obtained from a human donor in good health (CMV status not recorded). Some clones in this sample may be carry-over from other donors' samples.

This clonotype showed up many times. The chain links TRBV7-2 to TRBJ2-7; no reliable D call. Germline V gene data show CDR1 as SGHTA and CDR2 as FQGNSA. The V and J ends lost 1 base and 4 bases respectively, with 8 bases between them. The CDR3 covers 13 residues. The DNA of the CDR3 is TGTGCCAGCAGCTTAGACGCGTCGTACGAGCAGTACGTC. It specifies CASSLDASYEQYV.

The chain employs TRBV4-1 and TRBJ2-7; 9 bases fit TRBD1. Per the germline V gene, CDR1 is MGHRA and CDR2 is YSYEKL. This CDR3 spans 15 amino acids. Germline trimming cut 3 bases from V and 6 bases from J; bases unmatched to any gene: 9. DNA for the CDR3: TGCGCCAGCAGCCAGACGGGACAGGGCAGGCCCGAGCAGTACTTC. It is translated as CASSQTGQGRPEQYF.

The chain is built from TRBV7-9 and TRBJ2-3; D is uncertain. CDR1 and CDR2 from the germline V gene are SEHNR and FQNEAQ (reference sequence). V was pared by 0 bases and J by 6 bases, with 10 bases between. The CDR3 is 14 residues long. In nucleotides, the CDR3 is TGTGCCAGCAGCTTAGCCGACCGGTGGGATACGCAGTATTTT. Amino acids: CASSLADRWDTQYF.

The CDR3 DNA is TGTGCCAGCAGCCGTGACAGGGCCGATGAAAAACTGTTTTTT. This sequence encodes CASSRDRADEKLFF. V is TRBV7-4 and J is TRBJ1-4, with TRBD1 identical over 7 bases. Germline V gene lookup returns CDR1 SGHVT and CDR2 SQSDAQ. This CDR3 comprises 14 residues. V trimming: 5 bases; J trimming: 6 bases; junction bases outside the gene matches: 6.

Ten or more counts support this clonotype. V is TRBV7-6 and J is TRBJ2-7, with D hard to call. Germline CDR1 SGHVS, CDR2 FNYEAQ. CDR3 length equals 12 residues. Trimming removed 8 bases from V and 6 bases from J, with 14 bases in between. CDR3 in DNA: TGTGCCAGCGCCATCCCGGGCGGCGAGCAGTACTTC. It codes for CASAIPGGEQYF.

This clonotype was counted many times. The chain uses TRBV28 and TRBJ2-4; D not certain. Germline lookup yields CDR1 MDHEN and CDR2 SYDVKM. Trimming removed 6 bases at V and 0 bases at J, with 9 bases between. This CDR3 is 14 amino acids long. CDR3 amino acids: CASSPAVAKNIQYF. The CDR3 bases are TGTGCCAGCAGCCCCGCCGTAGCCAAAAACATTCAGTACTTC.

The chain uses TRBV12-3 or TRBV12-4 and TRBJ1-6; D gene ambiguous. The CDR3 has 18 amino acids. The V end lost 6 bases, the J end lost 5 bases, and 23 bases lay between the germline ends. In nucleotides, the CDR3 is TGTGCCAGCAGCCAGAGGGTCCTTACCTCGGGCAATAATTCACCCCTCCACTTT. Its protein product is CASSQRVLTSGNNSPLHF.

In its sample, this clonotype was seen a few times. Being one base from a much bigger clone, this may be a read error. This chain uses TRBV7-3 with TRBJ1-2; 9 bases align to TRBD1. This CDR3 comprises 13 residues. In germline, CDR1 is SGHTA, CDR2 FQGTGA. Losses at the gene ends were 2 bases for V and 6 bases for J; bases not matched to a gene: 1. The CDR3 bases are TGTGCCAGCAGCTTAGACAGGGGGGATGGCTACACCTTC. Its protein is CASSLDRGDGYTF.

The V and J genes are TRBV7-2 and TRBJ1-6, with unresolved D. The CDR3 runs to 15 residues. Trimming removed 5 bases from V and 6 bases from J, with 14 bases in between. The germline gives CDR1 SGHTA, CDR2 FQGNSA. As DNA, the CDR3 is TGTGCCAGCAGCGGCGGCGGCAACCTTAATTCACCCCTCCACTTT. It translates to CASSGGGNLNSPLHF.

CDR3 nucleotide sequence: TGTGCCAGCAGTACTTCAGGGAGTGGTGAAAAACTGTTTTTT. It specifies CASSTSGSGEKLFF. This chain uses TRBV28 with TRBJ1-4, with D perhaps matching TRBD1 (5 bases). Germline assignment: CDR1 MDHEN and CDR2 SYDVKM. V lost 5 bases and J lost 7, with 14 bases in between. The CDR3 is 14 residues long.

There are many counts of this clonotype. The rearrangement uses TRBV7-2 and TRBJ1-1, with D perhaps TRBD1 (5 bases). The germline CDR1 and CDR2 sequences are SGHTA and FQGNSA. The ends were cut back, 4 bases at V and 6 bases at J, with 12 bases in the middle. The CDR3 spans 13 residues. The CDR3 reads CASSSGDRSEAFF. The CDR3 DNA follows: TGTGCCAGCAGCTCAGGCGACAGATCTGAAGCTTTCTTT.

This clonotype has ten or more counts. The chain is built from TRBV29-1 and TRBJ2-1, with 9 bases matching TRBD2. CDR3 length: 17 amino acids. V dropped 3 bases and J dropped 1; count of bases not matched to a gene: 10. CDR1 SQVTM and CDR2 ANQGSEA come from the germline V gene. The CDR3 DNA reads as TGCAGCGTTGACGGGCGGGAGGGCCGTCTTTCCTACAATGAGCAGTTCTTC. It specifies CSVDGREGRLSYNEQFF.

This clonotype came up many times. The rearrangement joins TRBV7-8 to TRBJ2-5; 9 bases are shared with TRBD1. V lost 2 bases to trimming and J lost 4 bases; unmatched junction nucleotides: 11. Germline CDR1 is SGHVS and CDR2 is FQNEAQ. CDR3 length: 17 amino acids. CDR3 coding DNA: TGTGCCAGCAGCTTACTCTCCGTACGACAGGGGGGAGAGACCCAGTACTTC. This sequence encodes CASSLLSVRQGGETQYF.

V is TRBV7-8 and J is TRBJ2-2; D unclear. V was trimmed by 2 bases and J by 3 bases, leaving 4 bases between them. CDR1 is SGHVS, CDR2 FQNEAQ, per germline. CDR3 size: 13 residues. DNA of the CDR3: TGTGCCAGCAGCTTATTAGACACCGGGGAGCTGTTTTTT. Translated: CASSLLDTGELFF.

DNA for the CDR3: TGCGCCAGCAGCACCTTGGGACAGGGATATGGTGAGCAGTACTTC. Its translation: CASSTLGQGYGEQYF. The chain has TRBV5-1 and TRBJ2-7; 9 nucleotides agree with TRBD1. J lost 7 bases, V lost 4 bases, and 12 bases had no gene match. The CDR3 spans 15 residues. Germline V gene sequence: CDR1 SGHRS, CDR2 YFSETQ.

This clonotype has at least ten counts. This rearrangement joins TRBV28 to TRBJ2-6; TRBD2 is a possible D gene (5 bases). The CDR3 is 15 residues long. V lost 6 bases and J 2 bases, leaving 11 bases between the germline ends. Germline V gene sequence: CDR1 MDHEN, CDR2 SYDVKM. CDR3 DNA: TGTGCCAGCAGAGAGGGTGGTCCTGGGGCCAACGTCCTGACTTTC. It codes for CASREGGPGANVLTF.

This clonotype was counted at least ten times. The chain couples TRBV7-2 to TRBJ2-7; 10 bases match TRBD1. The CDR3 contains 16 residues. The V and J ends lost 0 bases and 0 bases, in that order; junction bases with no gene match: 2. CDR1 and CDR2 (germline): SGHTA, FQGNSA. CDR3 loop: CASSLAGTGASYEQYF. The CDR3 DNA is TGTGCCAGCAGCTTAGCCGGGACAGGGGCCTCCTACGAGCAGTACTTC.

V and J are TRBV3-1 and TRBJ2-2, with 12 positions matching TRBD1. Germline V gene lookup returns CDR1 LGHDT and CDR2 YNNKEL (reference sequence). CDR3 length: 18 residues. Losses at the gene ends were 0 bases for V and 7 bases for J; bases not matched to a gene: 9. CDR3 nucleotide sequence: TGTGCCAGCAGCCAAGAAGGAACCGGGACAGGGGGCGGCGGGGAGCTGTTTTTT. Amino acids: CASSQEGTGTGGGGELFF. The complete variable domain, with remaining parts taken from reference TRBV3-1 and TRBJ2-2, reads DTAVSQTPKYLVTQMGNDKSIKCEQNLGHDTMYWYKQDSKKFLKIMFSYNNKELIINETVPNRFSPKSPDKAHLNLHINSLELGDSAVYFCASSQEGTGTGGGGELFFGEGSRLTVL.

This clonotype was seen a handful of times. The chain carries TRBV3-1 and TRBJ2-7; TRBD1 might be the D (6 bases). The germline CDR1 and CDR2 sequences are LGHDT and YNNKEL (reference sequence). The CDR3 spans 13 residues. Deletions cut 6 bases from V and 5 bases from J, with 14 bases between. CDR3 coding DNA: TGTGCCAGCAGTCTTTGGGGGCTCGACGAGCAGTACTTC. Translated, it gives CASSLWGLDEQYF.

This clonotype was recorded a few times. The chain joins TRBV10-2 to TRBJ2-3; D unresolved. This CDR3 is 15 amino acids long. Germline CDR1 and CDR2: WSHSY and SAAADI. Trimming removed 4 bases from V and 4 bases from J, with 15 bases in between. CDR3 nucleotides: TGCGCCAGCAGTGTCTTGACTGGGCTTTCAGATACGCAGTATTTT. This encodes CASSVLTGLSDTQYF.

The table lists this clonotype with a few counts. The rearrangement uses TRBV7-8 and TRBJ2-7; D may be TRBD1 or TRBD2 (6 bases each). The CDR3 is 15 amino acids. Germline values: CDR1 SGHVS, CDR2 FQNEAQ. Trimming stripped 2 bases from V and 6 bases from J, with 17 bases between. CDR3 bases: TGTGCCAGCAGCTTATCCGGGGGCTCCGGGGGCGAGCAGTACTTC. This translates into CASSLSGGSGGEQYF.

This clonotype was counted between two and nine times. This sequence joins TRBV7-2 and TRBJ1-1; D ambiguous. CDR3 length: 13 amino acids. Germline V lookup: CDR1 SGHTA, CDR2 FQGNSA. Trimming shortened V by 1 base and J by 3 bases, and 6 bases separated the two germline ends. The CDR3 loop is CASSLVDDTEAFF. The CDR3 bases are TGTGCCAGCAGCTTAGTGGACGACACTGAAGCTTTCTTT.

This clonotype was seen a single time. CDR3 sequence (DNA): TGTGCCAGCAGCTTGGTTAGCGGGATTGGGGAGCCCCAGTACTTC. Encoded protein: CASSLVSGIGEPQYF. This sequence joins TRBV7-2 and TRBJ2-5; 8 bases map to TRBD2. Trimming removed 3 bases from V and 9 bases from J; junction bases left unmatched: 12. This CDR3 is 15 amino acids long. The germline gives CDR1 SGHTA, CDR2 FQGNSA.